The clone carrying this T cell receptor (beta chain) was found once. The antigen remains unidentified. The data were taken from a study of T cell responses to AZD1222 COVID-19 vaccine. Study-wide points: Baseline seropositives among AZD1222 recipients totaled only five or six. Possibly, clonal diversity was underestimated; donors were largely white British and included more females.

Some clones are missing from TCRdb's copy, which holds only in-frame ones; the method was immunoSEQ multiplex PCR. The sample holds 120,000 or so clones; roughly 89% are singletons and the top ten take approximately 12%. CDR3 length equals 14 residues. V shed 3 bases, J shed 3 bases, and the junction held 3 bases outside the gene matches. CDR1 and CDR2 from the germline V gene are SEHNR and FQNEAQ (reference sequence). This TCR derives from an adult in good health. Source: peripheral blood, taken on day 0 of MenACWY control vaccination. V and J are TRBV7-9 and TRBJ2-7, with 9 bases matching TRBD1. The CDR3 region has the DNA TGTGCCAGCAGCTTCGGACAGGGGCTCTACGAGCAGTACTTC. Translating gives CASSFGQGLYEQYF.